A single sample gave rise to the 20 T cell receptor beta chains below, sequenced in a study of post-analysis software for immune sequencing data. The TCR beta cDNA libraries carried unique molecular identifiers. TCRdb ran MiXCR on the PCR reads and lists one entry per CDR3 protein. The sample holds 650,000 to 850,000 distinct CDR3 sequences, approximately 53% seen once. Whole-study findings and limits: There were a handful of TRBV segments more frequent in patients than controls, and TRBV5-6, TRBV5-1 and TRBV20-1 were among them.

These receptors have no known antigen. Sequencing was performed on blood. The origin of the receptors is a girl aged 5-17 years with multiple sclerosis.

The chain combines TRBV29-1 with TRBJ1-1; the D gene is possibly TRBD1 (6 bases). Germline V gives CDR1 SQVTM, CDR2 ANQGSEA. V lost 3 bases and J 7 bases, leaving 12 bases between the germline ends. The CDR3 contains 12 residues. The CDR3, as DNA: TGCAGCGTTGACCGAGGACAGCTTGAAGCTTTCTTT. Its protein is CSVDRGQLEAFF.

This chain joins TRBV6-6 and TRBJ1-2, with D tentatively TRBD1 (6 bases). The V end lost 6 bases, the J end lost 4 bases, and 12 bases lay between the germline ends. The CDR3 sequence is 13 residues long. The germline V gene encodes CDR1 MNHNY and CDR2 SVGAGI (reference sequence). CDR3: CASRGLTGYGYTF. The CDR3 DNA reads as TGTGCCAGCAGGGGCCTGACAGGCTATGGCTACACCTTC.

The V call is TRBV5-1, the J call TRBJ2-7; D might be TRBD1 or TRBD2, each matching 5 bases. The length of the CDR3 is 13 residues. Looked up from germline, CDR1 is SGHRS and CDR2 is YFSETQ. Deletions cut 2 bases from V and 5 bases from J, with 11 bases between. The CDR3 nucleotides are TGCGCCAGCAGCTTTCGTGGGGGAAACGAGCAGTACTTC. It translates to CASSFRGGNEQYF.

This clonotype was picked up a small number of times. The CDR3 reads CASSGVWRGLETQYF. The CDR3 bases are TGTGCCAGCAGTGGTGTCTGGAGGGGATTAGAGACCCAGTACTTC. The rearrangement uses TRBV6-6 and TRBJ2-5; tentatively, D is TRBD2 (6 bases). There are 15 residues in the CDR3. Trimming took off 5 bases at V and 4 bases at J, with 17 bases between the two ends. From germline, CDR1 is MNHNY and CDR2 SVGAGI (reference sequence).

This clonotype has a handful of counts. The genes are TRBV7-3 and TRBJ2-7, with D perhaps TRBD2 (6 bases). This CDR3 comprises 15 residues. With 2 bases removed from V and 3 bases from J, the gap between germline ends came to 14 bases. Germline CDR1 reads SGHTA; CDR2 reads FQGTGA. In nucleotides, the CDR3 is TGTGCCAGCAGCTTATGGGGCGGGGACCTCTACGAGCAGTACTTC. It yields the protein CASSLWGGDLYEQYF.

V usage is TRBV2 and J usage is TRBJ2-3, with D unclear. CDR1 is SNHLY, CDR2 FYNNEI, per germline. V gave up 2 bases and J gave up 2 bases, with 14 bases separating them. This CDR3 has 16 amino acids. The CDR3 sequence is CASSERARIHTDTQYF. CDR3 coding DNA: TGTGCCAGCAGTGAAAGGGCACGGATTCACACAGATACGCAGTATTTT. Full variable domain (missing parts from reference TRBV2 and TRBJ2-3): EPEVTQTPSHQVTQMGQEVILRCVPISNHLYFYWYRQILGQKVEFLVSFYNNEISEKSEIFDDQFSVERPDGSNFTLKIRSTKLEDSAMYFCASSERARIHTDTQYFGPGTRLTVL.

This rearrangement joins TRBV3-1 to TRBJ2-2; 11 bases align to TRBD2. The germline gives CDR1 LGHDT, CDR2 YNNKEL (reference sequence). This CDR3 has 16 amino acids. Losses at the gene ends were 0 bases for V and 6 bases for J; bases not matched to a gene: 3. In DNA, the CDR3 is TGTGCCAGCAGCCAAGAACTAGCGGGAGTAGCCGGGGAGCTGTTTTTT. Translation: CASSQELAGVAGELFF.

This clonotype has more than one count but fewer than ten. This chain uses TRBV3-1 with TRBJ2-3; TRBD2 matches 10 bases. V gave up 6 bases and J gave up 2 bases; unmatched junction bases: 5. Germline-derived CDR1 and CDR2 are LGHDT and YNNKEL (reference sequence). This CDR3 spans 15 amino acids. CDR3 sequence: CASSPSGRVTDTQYF. CDR3 bases: TGTGCCAGCAGTCCTAGCGGGAGAGTCACAGATACGCAGTATTTT.

A few counts support this clonotype. The chain recombines TRBV7-2 with TRBJ2-3; 13 bases are shared with TRBD2. There are 18 residues in the CDR3. Germline CDR1 reads SGHTA; CDR2 reads FQGNSA. V gave up 5 bases and J gave up 4 bases; unmatched junction bases: 12. The CDR3 sequence: CASSRPWTSGGRADTQYF. CDR3 DNA sequence: TGTGCCAGCAGCCGCCCCTGGACTAGCGGGGGCCGAGCAGATACGCAGTATTTT.

This chain joins TRBV12-3 or TRBV12-4 and TRBJ2-7, with TRBD1 matching 7 bases. The trim removed 5 bases at V and 1 base at J, leaving 5 bases unmatched. The CDR3 runs 14 residues. This CDR3 reads CASSTGQESYEQYF. CDR3 coding DNA: TGTGCCAGCAGTACAGGACAGGAATCCTACGAGCAGTACTTC.

This clonotype was counted only a few times. The rearrangement uses TRBV27 and TRBJ2-1; 10 positions agree with TRBD1. Germline-derived CDR1 and CDR2 are MNHEY and SMNVEV (reference sequence). This CDR3 comprises 15 residues. The V segment lost 2 bases and the J segment 9 bases; nucleotides outside the gene matches: 7. CDR3 sequence (DNA): TGTGCCAGCAGTTTAGAGACAGGGGGCCGTGGTGAGCAGTTCTTC. Translated: CASSLETGGRGEQFF.

The chain's CDR3 is CASSLERVSPRYEQYF. The CDR3 DNA reads as TGTGCCAGCAGCTTAGAAAGGGTCTCACCCAGGTACGAGCAGTACTTC. J is TRBJ2-7 and V is TRBV7-8; D is unresolved. V was clipped by 1 base and J by 4 bases, with 17 bases between them. The CDR3 is 16 residues long. Germline V gene lookup returns CDR1 SGHVS and CDR2 FQNEAQ.

This chain links TRBV20-1 with TRBJ2-5, with D possibly matching TRBD1 (5 bases). Germline V gene data show CDR1 as DFQATT and CDR2 as SNEGSKA (reference sequence). V was cut by 3 bases and J by 5 bases, with 13 bases left in between. The CDR3 spans 13 residues. The CDR3 nucleotides are TGCAGTGCTAGGGGCCAGGGCAGGGAGACCCAGTACTTC. It codes for CSARGQGRETQYF.

The V call is TRBV3-1, the J call TRBJ2-1; TRBD2 agrees at 8 bases. The CDR3 is 16 amino acids. Germline CDR1 and CDR2: LGHDT and YNNKEL (reference sequence). With V trimmed by 2 bases and J by 1 base, 4 bases remained unmatched. The CDR3 region has the DNA TGTGCCAGCAGCCAATTTGCGGGGGGATCCTACAATGAGCAGTTCTTC. It encodes CASSQFAGGSYNEQFF.

This clonotype was seen more than once but under ten times. The DNA of the CDR3 is TGCAGTGCTAGAAGTCCTCTAAGCGAGCAGTTCTTC. Residues: CSARSPLSEQFF. The chain couples TRBV20-1 to TRBJ2-7; D not resolved. The J call is uncertain, as TRBJ2-1 better fits the DNA end. The CDR3 is 12 residues long. Germline loops: CDR1 DFQATT, CDR2 SNEGSKA (reference sequence).

This clonotype was seen a handful of times. V usage is TRBV20-1 and J usage is TRBJ2-1; 11 bases are a match to TRBD2. Germline V CDR1 and CDR2: DFQATT, SNEGSKA (reference sequence). CDR3 length: 14 residues. J lost 4 bases, V lost 5 bases, and 4 bases had no gene match. CDR3: CSALWTSGYNEQFF. The DNA of the CDR3 is TGCAGTGCTCTGTGGACTAGCGGGTACAATGAGCAGTTCTTC.

The sample holds a few counts of this clonotype. V and J are TRBV4-1 and TRBJ2-3; the match to TRBD1 covers 9 bases. V lost 5 bases and J lost 4; bases outside the gene matches: 10. Germline V gene sequence: CDR1 MGHRA, CDR2 YSYEKL. This CDR3 has 16 residues. The CDR3 is CASSFYFGQGPDTQYF. The DNA for the CDR3 is TGCGCCAGCAGCTTTTATTTTGGACAGGGGCCAGATACGCAGTATTTT.

The genes are TRBV5-1 and TRBJ2-6; TRBD1 is a possible D gene (6 bases). The CDR3 totals 16 residues. Between the trimmed V and J ends, which lost 4 bases and 2 bases, there was a span of 13 bases. The germline gives CDR1 SGHRS, CDR2 YFSETQ. CDR3 region: CASSAGTPAGANVLTF. CDR3 sequence (DNA): TGCGCCAGCAGCGCCGGGACACCCGCTGGGGCCAACGTCCTGACTTTC.

The V call is TRBV7-9, the J call TRBJ2-1; D gene uncertain. Germline V gene lookup returns CDR1 SEHNR and CDR2 FQNEAQ (reference sequence). V was clipped by 2 bases and J by 6 bases, with 11 bases between them. The CDR3 totals 14 residues. CDR3 residues: CASSLRESVNEQFF. The CDR3 coding sequence is TGTGCCAGCAGCTTAAGAGAGTCGGTCAATGAGCAGTTCTTC.

This sequence joins TRBV11-2 and TRBJ2-1; the D is unclear. The CDR3 length is 16 residues. The ends were cut back, 1 base at V and 0 bases at J, with 10 bases in the middle. In germline, CDR1 is SGHAT, CDR2 FQNNGV. The CDR3 region is CASSLVSRSSYNEQFF. Written as DNA, the CDR3 is TGTGCCAGCAGCTTAGTTTCCAGGAGCTCCTACAATGAGCAGTTCTTC.